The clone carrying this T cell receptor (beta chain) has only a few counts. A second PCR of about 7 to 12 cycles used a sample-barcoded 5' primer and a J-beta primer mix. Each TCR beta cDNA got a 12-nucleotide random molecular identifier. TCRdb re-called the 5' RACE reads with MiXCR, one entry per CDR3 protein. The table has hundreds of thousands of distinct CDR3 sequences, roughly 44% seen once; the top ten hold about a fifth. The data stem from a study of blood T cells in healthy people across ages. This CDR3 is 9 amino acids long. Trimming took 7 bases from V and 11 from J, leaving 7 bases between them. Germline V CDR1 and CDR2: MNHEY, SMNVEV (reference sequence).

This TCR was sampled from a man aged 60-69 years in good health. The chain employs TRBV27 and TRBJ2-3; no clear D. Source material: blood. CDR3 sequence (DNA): TGTGCCAGCAACCTCCGGCAGTATTTT. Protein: CASNLRQYF.